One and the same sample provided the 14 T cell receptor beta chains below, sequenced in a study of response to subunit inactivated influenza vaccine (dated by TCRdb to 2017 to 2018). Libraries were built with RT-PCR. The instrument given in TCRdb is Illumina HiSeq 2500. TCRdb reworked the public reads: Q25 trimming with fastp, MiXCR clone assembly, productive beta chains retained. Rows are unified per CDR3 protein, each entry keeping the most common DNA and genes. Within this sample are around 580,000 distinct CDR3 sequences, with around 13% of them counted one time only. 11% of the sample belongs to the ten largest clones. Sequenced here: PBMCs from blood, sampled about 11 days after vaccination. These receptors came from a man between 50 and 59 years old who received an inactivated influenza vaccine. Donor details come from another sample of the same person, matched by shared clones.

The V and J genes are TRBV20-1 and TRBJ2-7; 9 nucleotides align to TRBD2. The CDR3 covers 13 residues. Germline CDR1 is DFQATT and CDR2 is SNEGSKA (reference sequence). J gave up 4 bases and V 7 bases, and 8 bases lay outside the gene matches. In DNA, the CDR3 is TGCAGTGTTAGGCGGGGGGGTGTTTACGAGCAGTACTTC. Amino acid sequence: CSVRRGGVYEQYF.

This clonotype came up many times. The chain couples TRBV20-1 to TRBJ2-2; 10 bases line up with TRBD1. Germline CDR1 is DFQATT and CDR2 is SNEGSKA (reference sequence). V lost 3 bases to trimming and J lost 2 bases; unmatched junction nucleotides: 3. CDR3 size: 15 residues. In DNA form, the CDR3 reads TGCAGTGCTAGGGGACAGGGGAGAAACACCGGGGAGCTGTTTTTT. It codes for CSARGQGRNTGELFF.

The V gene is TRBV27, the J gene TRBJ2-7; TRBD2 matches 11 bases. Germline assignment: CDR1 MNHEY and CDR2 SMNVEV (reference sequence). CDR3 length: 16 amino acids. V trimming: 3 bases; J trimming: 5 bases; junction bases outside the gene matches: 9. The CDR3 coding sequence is TGTGCCAGCAGTTTTATAGCGGGAGGGCCCTCAAACGAGCAGTACTTC. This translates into CASSFIAGGPSNEQYF.

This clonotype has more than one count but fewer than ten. The CDR3 sequence is CASSPGSSSGNTIYF. Here the CDR3 DNA reads TGCGCCAGCAGCCCCGGATCCAGCTCTGGAAACACCATATATTTT. The chain recombines TRBV5-1 with TRBJ1-3; D gene uncertain. Germline lookup yields CDR1 SGHRS and CDR2 YFSETQ. The CDR3 is made up of 15 amino acids. V was pared by 4 bases and J by 0 bases, with 11 bases between.

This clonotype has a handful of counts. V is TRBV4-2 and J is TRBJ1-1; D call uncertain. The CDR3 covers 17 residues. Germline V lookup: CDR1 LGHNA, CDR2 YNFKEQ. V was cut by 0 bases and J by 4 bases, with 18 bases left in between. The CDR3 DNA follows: TGTGCCAGCAGCCAAGAGGCTCAACCAAGCGGGAGCACTGAAGCTTTCTTT. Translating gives CASSQEAQPSGSTEAFF.

Here the CDR3 reads CASEGGTSGDTQYF. The CDR3 bases are TGTGCCAGCGAAGGCGGGACTAGCGGAGATACGCAGTATTTT. V is TRBV13 and J is TRBJ2-3; the match to TRBD2 covers 11 bases. V lost 8 bases to trimming and J lost 5 bases; unmatched junction nucleotides: 6. CDR3 size: 14 residues. From germline, CDR1 is PRHDT and CDR2 FYEKMQ (reference sequence).

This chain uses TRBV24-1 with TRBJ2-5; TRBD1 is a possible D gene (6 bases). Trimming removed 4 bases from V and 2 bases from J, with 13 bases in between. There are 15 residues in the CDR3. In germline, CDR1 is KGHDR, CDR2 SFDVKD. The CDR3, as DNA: TGTGCCACCAGTGACCGCAGGGGTGAACAAGAGACCCAGTACTTC. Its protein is CATSDRRGEQETQYF.

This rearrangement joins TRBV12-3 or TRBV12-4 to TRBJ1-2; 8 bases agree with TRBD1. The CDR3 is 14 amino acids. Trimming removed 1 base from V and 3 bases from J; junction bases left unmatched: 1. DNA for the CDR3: TGTGCCAGCAGTTTAGGGGACAGGTACTATGGCTACACCTTC. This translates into CASSLGDRYYGYTF.

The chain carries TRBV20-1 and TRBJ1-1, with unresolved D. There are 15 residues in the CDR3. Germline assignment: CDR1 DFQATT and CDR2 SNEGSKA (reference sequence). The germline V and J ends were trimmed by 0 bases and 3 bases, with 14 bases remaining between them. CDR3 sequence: CSARDVTREDTEAFF. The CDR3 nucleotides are TGCAGTGCTAGAGATGTTACCCGCGAGGACACTGAAGCTTTCTTT.

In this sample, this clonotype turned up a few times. In nucleotides, the CDR3 is TGTGCCAGTAGTATGGAAGGAAGCTCCTACAATGAGCAGTTCTTC. As protein: CASSMEGSSYNEQFF. The gene calls are TRBV19 and TRBJ2-1, with D unresolved. Germline V gene data show CDR1 as LNHDA and CDR2 as SQIVND (reference sequence). This CDR3 has 15 amino acids. Deletions cut 3 bases from V and 0 bases from J, with 9 bases between.

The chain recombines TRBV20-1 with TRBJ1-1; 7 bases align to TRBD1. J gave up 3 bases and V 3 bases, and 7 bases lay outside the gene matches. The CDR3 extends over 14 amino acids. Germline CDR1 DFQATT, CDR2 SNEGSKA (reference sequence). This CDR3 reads CSARKTGYDTEAFF. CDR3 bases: TGCAGTGCTAGGAAGACAGGGTACGACACTGAAGCTTTCTTT.

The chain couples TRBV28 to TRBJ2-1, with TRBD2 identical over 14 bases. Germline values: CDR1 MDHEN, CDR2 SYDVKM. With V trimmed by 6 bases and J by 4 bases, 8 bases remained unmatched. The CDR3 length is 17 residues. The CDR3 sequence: CASSSGTSGSTYNEQFF. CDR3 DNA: TGTGCCAGCAGCTCCGGGACTAGCGGGAGTACGTACAATGAGCAGTTCTTC. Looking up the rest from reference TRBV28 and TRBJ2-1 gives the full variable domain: DVKVTQSSRYLVKRTGEKVFLECVQDMDHENMFWYRQDPGLGLRLIYFSYDVKMKEKGDIPEGYSVSREKKERFSLILESASTNQTSMYLCASSSGTSGSTYNEQFFGPGTRLTVL.

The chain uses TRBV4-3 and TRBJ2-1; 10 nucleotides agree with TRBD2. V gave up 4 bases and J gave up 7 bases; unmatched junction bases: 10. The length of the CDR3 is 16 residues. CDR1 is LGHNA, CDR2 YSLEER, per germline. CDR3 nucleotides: TGCGCCAGCAGCCGGAGAACTAGCGGGATAAGTAATGAGCAGTTCTTC. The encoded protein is CASSRRTSGISNEQFF.

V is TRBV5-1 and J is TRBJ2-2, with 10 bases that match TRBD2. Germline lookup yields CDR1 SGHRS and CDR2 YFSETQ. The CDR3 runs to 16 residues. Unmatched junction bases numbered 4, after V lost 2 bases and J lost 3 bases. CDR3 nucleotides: TGCGCCAGCAGCTTCGCCGGGACTAGCGACACCGGGGAGCTGTTTTTT. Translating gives CASSFAGTSDTGELFF.